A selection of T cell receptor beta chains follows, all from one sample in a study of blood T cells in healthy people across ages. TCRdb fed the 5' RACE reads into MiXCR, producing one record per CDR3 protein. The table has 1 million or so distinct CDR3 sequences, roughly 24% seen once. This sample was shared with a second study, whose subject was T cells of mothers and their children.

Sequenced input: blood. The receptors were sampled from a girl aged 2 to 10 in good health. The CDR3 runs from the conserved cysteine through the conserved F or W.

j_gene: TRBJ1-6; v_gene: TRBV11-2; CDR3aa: CASSLVAEVTPLHF
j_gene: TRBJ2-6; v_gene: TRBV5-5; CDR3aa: CASSLGTGFSGANVLTF
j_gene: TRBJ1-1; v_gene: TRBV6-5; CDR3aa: CASSYGTGGKAFF
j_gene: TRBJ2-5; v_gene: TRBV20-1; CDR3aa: CSAGNQETQYF
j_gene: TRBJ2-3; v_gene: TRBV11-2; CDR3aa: CASSLQLPRADTQYF
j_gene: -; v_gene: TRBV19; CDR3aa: CASSIQGDSSSYNEQFF
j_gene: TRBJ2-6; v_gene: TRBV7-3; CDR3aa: CASSSESGANVLTF
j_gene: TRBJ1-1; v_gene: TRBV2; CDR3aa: CASSLHGINTEAFF
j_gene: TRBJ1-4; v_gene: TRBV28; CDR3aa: CASSGGTVFSNEKLFF
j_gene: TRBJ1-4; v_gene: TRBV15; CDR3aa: CATSREQGTTNEKLFF
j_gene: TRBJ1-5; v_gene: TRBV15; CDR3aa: CATSREGSRQPQHF
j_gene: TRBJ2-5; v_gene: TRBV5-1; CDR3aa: CASSFSSGNEETQYF
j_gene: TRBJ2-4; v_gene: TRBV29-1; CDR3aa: CSVELDRIQYF
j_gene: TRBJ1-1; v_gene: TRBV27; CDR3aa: CASRTTNWDTEAFF
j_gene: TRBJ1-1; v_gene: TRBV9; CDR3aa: CASSVEGRTEAFF
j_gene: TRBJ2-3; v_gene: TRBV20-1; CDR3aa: CSARDYIFTDTQYF
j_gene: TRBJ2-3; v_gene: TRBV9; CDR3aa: CASSAATGTPLRATDTQYF
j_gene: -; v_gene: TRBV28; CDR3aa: CASSSGQLRADEQFF
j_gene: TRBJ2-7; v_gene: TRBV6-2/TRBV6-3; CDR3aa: CASSCIKCMAVYEQYF
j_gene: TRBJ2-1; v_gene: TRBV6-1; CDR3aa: CADSWGNNEQFF
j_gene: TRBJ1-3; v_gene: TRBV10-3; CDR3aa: CAIRLDLAGNTIYF
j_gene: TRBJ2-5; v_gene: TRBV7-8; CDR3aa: CASSFHQETQETQYF
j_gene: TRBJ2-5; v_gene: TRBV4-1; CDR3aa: CASSQVLGGETQYF
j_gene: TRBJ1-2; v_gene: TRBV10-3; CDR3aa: CAISEGQRPSNYGYTF
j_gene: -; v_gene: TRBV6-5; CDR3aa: CASSPVSLHEQYF
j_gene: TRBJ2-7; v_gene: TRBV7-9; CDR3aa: CASSLGLADYFSYEQYF
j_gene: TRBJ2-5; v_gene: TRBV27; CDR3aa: CAGSSRNGASGVQETQYF
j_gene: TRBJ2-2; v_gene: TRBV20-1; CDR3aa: CSAESSGRPGSGELFF
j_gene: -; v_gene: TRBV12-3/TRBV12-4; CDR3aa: CASSGTGGFRNEQYF
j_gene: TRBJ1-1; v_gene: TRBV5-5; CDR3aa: CASSLHRVTEAFF
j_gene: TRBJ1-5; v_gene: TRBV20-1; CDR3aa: CSASLTKYSNQPQHF
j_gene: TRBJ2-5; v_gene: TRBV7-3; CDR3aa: CASSRDPGETQYF
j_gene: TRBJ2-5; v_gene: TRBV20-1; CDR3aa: CSARRGTRGETQYF
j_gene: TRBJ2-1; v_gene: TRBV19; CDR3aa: CASSATYNEQFF
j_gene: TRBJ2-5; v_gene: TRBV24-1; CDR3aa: CATAPGQGQETQYF
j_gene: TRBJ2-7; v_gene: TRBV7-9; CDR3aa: CASSLLDFGPTYEQYF
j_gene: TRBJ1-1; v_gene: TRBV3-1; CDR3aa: CASSPSDRGVTEAFF